Below, 32 T cell receptor beta chains from the same sample are listed, as sequenced in a study of cytomegalovirus exposure and HLA in healthy donors. PCR employed 60 Vbeta and 13 Jbeta primers. Sequencing used immunoSEQ multiplex PCR; TCRdb keeps in-frame clones, though not all of them. The table shows about 130,000 clones, with about four fifths occurring only once. The sample was PBMCs. Receptors originate from a woman aged 40 to 50 in good health and CMV-seronegative.

V is TRBV5-6 and J is TRBJ1-2; D might be TRBD1 (6 bases). The CDR3 runs 15 residues. V gave up 4 bases and J gave up 0 bases, with 13 bases separating them. The germline gives CDR1 SGHDT, CDR2 YYEEEE. DNA for the CDR3: TGTGCCAGCAGCCCGCAGGGGCTGTCTAACTATGGCTACACCTTC. Its translation is CASSPQGLSNYGYTF.

The chain has TRBV4-3 and TRBJ2-1; 7 positions match TRBD2. Germline V gene sequence: CDR1 LGHNA, CDR2 YSLEER. This CDR3 is built from 15 residues. V shed 1 base, J shed 4 bases, and the junction held 4 bases outside the gene matches. The CDR3 is CASSQVLAAYNEQFF. CDR3 DNA sequence: TGCGCCAGCAGCCAAGTTCTAGCGGCTTACAATGAGCAGTTCTTC.

The CDR3 protein is CASSLDWGASGRKSYEQYF. The CDR3 region has the DNA TGTGCCAGCAGCTTAGATTGGGGGGCTAGCGGGAGAAAGAGCTACGAGCAGTACTTC. The rearrangement links TRBV11-3 to TRBJ2-7; TRBD2 matches at 10 bases. This CDR3 spans 19 amino acids. The J segment lost 3 bases and the V segment lost 0 bases, leaving 14 bases of the junction unmatched. The V gene's germline CDR1 is SGHNT and CDR2 YENEEA.

This rearrangement joins TRBV9 to TRBJ2-5, with TRBD1 matching 10 bases. J was trimmed by 4 bases and V by 4 bases; bases with no gene match: 10. This CDR3 contains 16 residues. Germline V lookup: CDR1 SGDLS, CDR2 YYNGEE. The CDR3 DNA sequence: TGTGCCAGCAGCCCGCCCGGGGACAGGGGTAGAGAGACCCAGTACTTC. The encoded protein is CASSPPGDRGRETQYF.

The V call is TRBV18, the J call TRBJ1-2; TRBD1 matches 10 bases. This CDR3 region has 17 residues. Germline V gene lookup returns CDR1 KGHSH and CDR2 LQKENI. V was pared by 3 bases and J by 4 bases, with 11 bases of the junction left unmatched. CDR3 DNA sequence: TGTGCCAGCTCACCGGCAATCCCGGGACAGGGGAGCTATGGCTACACCTTC. Translated: CASSPAIPGQGSYGYTF.

The chain couples TRBV18 to TRBJ2-7; maybe TRBD1 (5 bases). V was pared by 3 bases and J by 1 base, with 10 bases between. The CDR3 extends over 14 amino acids. Per germline, CDR1 KGHSH and CDR2 LQKENI. The DNA of the CDR3 is TGTGCCAGCTCACCTGGGGCATTTTCCTACGAGCAGTACTTC. Protein: CASSPGAFSYEQYF.

This clone was seen more than once but under ten times. The chain recombines TRBV2 with TRBJ2-1; 11 positions match TRBD2. The germline gives CDR1 SNHLY, CDR2 FYNNEI. V trimming: 4 bases; J trimming: 5 bases; junction bases outside the gene matches: 4. This CDR3 has 15 amino acids. CDR3 residues: CASSGGTSGNNEQFF. The DNA for the CDR3 is TGTGCCAGCAGTGGAGGGACTAGCGGAAACAATGAGCAGTTCTTC.

This clone was observed a handful of times. Here the CDR3 reads CASSHGRGTEAFF. CDR3 in DNA: TGTGCCAGCAGTCACGGACGGGGCACTGAAGCTTTCTTT. The chain couples TRBV28 to TRBJ1-1, with D unresolved. This CDR3 region has 13 residues. CDR1 is MDHEN and CDR2 is SYDVKM in the germline V gene. Trimming cost V 5 bases and J 4 bases, with 11 bases left between them.

This clone was seen only a few times. The rearrangement uses TRBV5-1 and TRBJ2-2; 10 bases match TRBD2. The CDR3 is 16 amino acids. CDR1 and CDR2 from the germline V gene are SGHRS and YFSETQ. Losses at the gene ends were 0 bases for V and 6 bases for J; bases not matched to a gene: 5. CDR3 nucleotide sequence: TGCGCCAGCAGCTTGGCTCTAGCGGGGGCATCCGGGGAGCTGTTTTTT. Protein: CASSLALAGASGELFF.

In this sample, this clone turned up a few times. At one of its ends the junction is not consistent with the germline gene, which may arise from a read error. Other DNA sequences in the same sample also yield this CDR3. CDR3 bases: TGTGCCAGCAGCTTGGCTGGGGGCGACGAGCAGTACTTC. Amino acids: CASSLAGGDEQYF. This chain links TRBV5-1 with TRBJ2-7, with D possibly matching TRBD1 (6 bases). CDR1 is SGHRS and CDR2 is YFSETQ in the germline V gene. The CDR3 spans 13 residues.

V and J are TRBV2 and TRBJ2-1, with TRBD1 matching 8 bases. The V and J ends lost 2 bases and 10 bases, in that order; junction bases with no gene match: 4. The CDR3 is 13 residues long. From germline, CDR1 is SNHLY and CDR2 FYNNEI. CDR3 sequence reads: CASSEIRDREQFF. The DNA of the CDR3 is TGTGCCAGCAGTGAAATCCGGGACAGGGAGCAGTTCTTC.

This chain connects TRBV7-9 to TRBJ2-7; TRBD2 aligns across 11 bases. V was pared by 4 bases and J by 1 base, with 3 bases of the junction left unmatched. The germline CDR1 and CDR2 sequences are SEHNR and FQNEAQ (reference sequence). The CDR3 contains 15 residues. DNA for the CDR3: TGTGCCAGCAGCTCGGGACTAGCGGAGTCCTACGAGCAGTACTTC. Its translation is CASSSGLAESYEQYF. The entire variable domain, with the rest obtained from reference TRBV7-9 and TRBJ2-7, is as follows: DTGVSQNPRHKITKRGQNVTFRCDPISEHNRLYWYRQTLGQGPEFLTYFQNEAQLEKSRLLSDRFSAERPKGSFSTLEIQRTEQGDSAMYLCASSSGLAESYEQYFGPGTRLTVT.

The chain recombines TRBV5-1 with TRBJ2-5, with a tentative D call TRBD1 (6 bases). The assigned J gene may be wrong: the sequence end matches TRBJ2-7 better. Looked up from germline, CDR1 is SGHRS and CDR2 is YFSETQ. The length of the CDR3 is 13 residues. CDR3 DNA sequence: TGCGCCAGCAGCTTGGAGGGGGAGCACGAGCAGTACTTC. The encoded protein is CASSLEGEHEQYF.

The chain joins TRBV7-8 to TRBJ2-2; tentative D call: TRBD1 (5 bases). V was trimmed by 2 bases and J by 4 bases, leaving 8 bases between them. This CDR3 is 14 amino acids long. Germline V CDR1 and CDR2: SGHVS, FQNEAQ. CDR3 protein: CASSLQGSTGELFF. The DNA for the CDR3 is TGTGCCAGCAGCTTACAGGGTAGCACCGGGGAGCTGTTTTTT. The full variable domain, its missing parts supplied by reference TRBV7-8 and TRBJ2-2, is GAGVSQSPRYKVAKRGQDVALRCDPISGHVSLFWYQQALGQGPEFLTYFQNEAQLDKSGLPSDRFFAERPEGSVSTLKIQRTQQEDSAVYLCASSLQGSTGELFFGEGSRLTVL.

The chain couples TRBV7-9 to TRBJ2-7, with D possibly TRBD2 on 6 matching bases. Germline assignment: CDR1 SEHNR and CDR2 FQNEAQ (reference sequence). Trimming took 3 bases from V and 3 from J, leaving 15 bases between them. CDR3 size: 15 residues. Written as DNA, the CDR3 is TGTGCCAGCAGCTTCGGGGGAGACCCGGACTACGAGCAGTACTTC. This gives the protein CASSFGGDPDYEQYF.

The chain is built from TRBV29-1 and TRBJ1-5; TRBD1 matches 7 bases. The V gene end was trimmed by 4 bases and the J gene end by 5 bases; junction bases not matched to a gene: 5. Germline-derived CDR1 and CDR2 are SQVTM and ANQGSEA. This CDR3 contains 13 residues. CDR3 in DNA: TGCAGCGTTGCGACAGGGTATGATCAGCCCCAGCATTTT. Its protein product is CSVATGYDQPQHF.

J is TRBJ1-5 and V is TRBV28; the D gene is possibly TRBD1 (5 bases). This CDR3 has 13 residues. Per the germline V gene, CDR1 is MDHEN and CDR2 is SYDVKM. Deletions cut 6 bases from V and 6 bases from J, with 12 bases between. CDR3 nucleotides: TGTGCCAGCAGACCAGGGAAGAGTCAGCCCCAGCATTTT. Translated: CASRPGKSQPQHF. Full variable domain (remainder filled in from reference TRBV28 and TRBJ1-5): DVKVTQSSRYLVKRTGEKVFLECVQDMDHENMFWYRQDPGLGLRLIYFSYDVKMKEKGDIPEGYSVSREKKERFSLILESASTNQTSMYLCASRPGKSQPQHFGDGTRLSIL.

This clone was seen repeatedly, ten times or more. The V call is TRBV7-3, the J call TRBJ1-1, with unresolved D. CDR1 SGHTA and CDR2 FQGTGA come from the germline V gene. Trimming pared 2 bases from V and 6 bases from J, leaving 13 bases between. The CDR3 is 14 amino acids. The CDR3: CASSLPILGAEAFF. CDR3 DNA: TGTGCCAGCAGCTTACCCATACTTGGAGCTGAAGCTTTCTTT.

CDR3 amino acids: CASCPTGVGMNYEQYF. The CDR3 DNA reads TGTGCCAGTTGCCCTACAGGGGTCGGAATGAACTACGAGCAGTACTTC. The chain joins TRBV27 to TRBJ2-7, with 7 bases matching TRBD1. This CDR3 is 16 amino acids long. In germline, CDR1 is MNHEY, CDR2 SMNVEV (reference sequence). With 9 bases clipped from V and 3 bases from J, the junction kept 17 bases outside the gene matches.

The V gene is TRBV4-2, the J gene TRBJ1-4; D gene ambiguous. The germline V and J ends were trimmed by 4 bases and 8 bases, with 20 bases remaining between them. CDR1 and CDR2 (germline): LGHNA, YNFKEQ. This CDR3 is 16 amino acids long. CDR3 DNA sequence: TGTGCCAGCAGCCCGCCGCCTTTCACTCAGGCGGAAAAACTGTTTTTT. Amino acid sequence: CASSPPPFTQAEKLFF.

The chain joins TRBV7-2 to TRBJ1-6, with no clear D. In germline, CDR1 is SGHTA, CDR2 FQGNSA. CDR3 length: 12 residues. Between the trimmed V and J ends, which lost 5 bases and 8 bases, there was a span of 7 bases. CDR3 nucleotides: TGTGCCAGCAGCGACGGGTATTCACCCCTCCACTTT. Protein product: CASSDGYSPLHF.

This clone was observed a handful of times. The chain links TRBV18 to TRBJ2-7; perhaps TRBD2 as D (6 bases). Trimming cost V 2 bases and J 0 bases, with 14 bases left between them. This CDR3 has 16 residues. CDR1 KGHSH and CDR2 LQKENI come from the germline V gene. CDR3: CASSPTDGSLSYEQYF. The CDR3, as DNA: TGTGCCAGCTCACCAACGGACGGGAGCCTCTCCTACGAGCAGTACTTC.

The chain uses TRBV4-1 and TRBJ2-1, with 7 bases matching TRBD2. The CDR3 has 17 amino acids. V gave up 1 base and J gave up 4 bases; unmatched junction bases: 10. Germline-derived CDR1 and CDR2 are MGHRA and YSYEKL. The CDR3 nucleotides are TGCGCCAGCAGCCAAGTTAGGACTAGGCGGGAATACAATGAGCAGTTCTTC. Its protein product is CASSQVRTRREYNEQFF.

This clone has a single count. CDR3 loop: CASSPTGANYGYTF. The CDR3 DNA reads as TGTGCCAGCAGCCCAACAGGGGCGAACTATGGCTACACCTTC. The chain recombines TRBV7-9 with TRBJ1-2; TRBD1 matches at 7 bases. CDR1 SEHNR and CDR2 FQNEAQ come from the germline V gene (reference sequence). The trim removed 5 bases at V and 2 bases at J, leaving 5 bases unmatched. The CDR3 extends over 14 amino acids.

The chain combines TRBV7-2 with TRBJ1-2, with 10 bases fitting TRBD1. CDR1 SGHTA and CDR2 FQGNSA come from the germline V gene. This CDR3 contains 16 residues. The V segment lost 6 bases and the J segment 4 bases; nucleotides outside the gene matches: 11. In nucleotides, the CDR3 is TGTGCCAGCAGTATTCAACCGGGACAGGGGACCTATGGCTACACCTTC. Amino acids: CASSIQPGQGTYGYTF.

The chain carries TRBV7-8 and TRBJ2-5, with D perhaps TRBD1 (5 bases). The ends were cut back, 1 base at V and 1 base at J, with 10 bases in the middle. The CDR3 extends over 15 amino acids. The V gene's germline CDR1 is SGHVS and CDR2 FQNEAQ. The CDR3 loop reads CASSLVRGIQETQYF. The CDR3 DNA is TGTGCCAGCAGCTTAGTTAGGGGAATCCAAGAGACCCAGTACTTC.

The J gene is TRBJ1-4, the V gene TRBV7-8; no reliable D call. The V and J ends lost 4 bases and 0 bases respectively, with 18 bases between them. Germline assignment: CDR1 SGHVS and CDR2 FQNEAQ. This CDR3 is built from 18 residues. CDR3 sequence (DNA): TGTGCCAGCAGCTCATATAGGTCAGCGTCAGCAACTAATGAAAAACTGTTTTTT. This sequence encodes CASSSYRSASATNEKLFF. The full variable domain, rest sourced from reference TRBV7-8 and TRBJ1-4, is GAGVSQSPRYKVAKRGQDVALRCDPISGHVSLFWYQQALGQGPEFLTYFQNEAQLDKSGLPSDRFFAERPEGSVSTLKIQRTQQEDSAVYLCASSSYRSASATNEKLFFGSGTQLSVL.

In DNA form, the CDR3 reads TGTGCCAGCATACCTTCGACAGACCTAGGGGACACTGAAGCTTTCTTT. As protein: CASIPSTDLGDTEAFF. V and J are TRBV7-9 and TRBJ1-1; possibly TRBD1 for D (5 bases). The CDR3 is 16 residues long. V lost 7 bases and J lost 3, with 21 bases in between. Looked up from germline, CDR1 is SEHNR and CDR2 is FQNEAQ (reference sequence).

The genes are TRBV4-3 and TRBJ2-3, with TRBD2 identical over 9 bases. The germline V gene has CDR1 LGHNA and CDR2 YSLEER. V was pared by 0 bases and J by 0 bases, with 7 bases of the junction left unmatched. This CDR3 comprises 18 residues. This CDR3 reads CASSQEATSGPSTDTQYF. The CDR3 coding sequence is TGCGCCAGCAGCCAAGAGGCGACTAGCGGACCTAGCACAGATACGCAGTATTTT.

This clone has only a few counts. The CDR3 region is CASSQDRAGNEQFF. In DNA form, the CDR3 reads TGCGCCAGCAGCCAAGATAGGGCAGGGAACGAGCAGTTCTTC. V and J are TRBV4-3 and TRBJ2-1, with D tentatively TRBD1 (5 bases). The CDR3 contains 14 residues. The germline V and J ends were trimmed by 0 bases and 10 bases, with 13 bases remaining between them. Germline CDR1 reads LGHNA; CDR2 reads YSLEER.

The V call is TRBV7-8, the J call TRBJ2-1, with 7 bases identical to TRBD2. The CDR3 extends over 15 amino acids. Looked up from germline, CDR1 is SGHVS and CDR2 is FQNEAQ. V lost 1 base, J lost 5 bases, and 5 bases stayed unmatched. The CDR3 DNA reads TGTGCCAGCAGCTTAGAGGGACTACCAGACAATGAGCAGTTCTTC. Translating it yields CASSLEGLPDNEQFF.

This chain uses TRBV29-1 with TRBJ2-7; perhaps TRBD2 as D (6 bases). Looked up from germline, CDR1 is SQVTM and CDR2 is ANQGSEA. Trimming left V 5 bases short and J 2 bases short, with 13 bases between. The CDR3 consists of 13 residues. The DNA for the CDR3 is TGCAGCGTTTCTCAACGGAGGGCCTACGAGCAGTACTTC. Its protein is CSVSQRRAYEQYF.